This T cell receptor beta chain originates from a study of vaccination and CD4 T cells after COVID-19. Germline assignment: CDR1 SNHLY and CDR2 FYNNEI. CDR3 length equals 15 residues. J gave up 2 bases and V 4 bases, and 3 bases lay outside the gene matches. The treatment is: approximately 10-day PBMC culture with coronavirus spike peptide pools or control peptides (ViraFEST assay). Peptide pool stimulation in ViraFEST expanded antigen-specific T cells, whose TCRs were then sequenced. Each well held a few million PBMCs in IL-2 (about 9.6 IU/ml) medium with approximately 9.1 ug/ml peptide pools. The assay that was used to sequence DNA from cultured CD4+ T cells was the Oncomine TCR Beta short-read assay. TCRdb redid the calling of the PCR reads with MiXCR, one entry per CDR3 protein. The sample has some 20,000 distinct CDR3 sequences; roughly three fifths are singletons. As concerns this clonotype: Antigen: not known.

The chain recombines TRBV2 with TRBJ2-3; 10 positions agree with TRBD2. Source material: CD4+ T cells from blood, cultured in vitro. This TCR was sampled from a human donor who had recovered from COVID-19. CDR3 in DNA: TGTGCCAGCAGTGGAGCGGGGGGGGCCACAGATACGCAGTATTTT. Protein product: CASSGAGGATDTQYF.